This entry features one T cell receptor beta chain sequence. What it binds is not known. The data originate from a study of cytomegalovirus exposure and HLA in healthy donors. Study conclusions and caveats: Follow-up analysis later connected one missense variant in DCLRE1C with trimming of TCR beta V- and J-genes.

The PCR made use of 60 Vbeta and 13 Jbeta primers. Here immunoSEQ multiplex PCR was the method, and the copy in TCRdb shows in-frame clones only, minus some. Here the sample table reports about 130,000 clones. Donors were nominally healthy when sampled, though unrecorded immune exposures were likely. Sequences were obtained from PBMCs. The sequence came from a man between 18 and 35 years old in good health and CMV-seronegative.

CDR3 nucleotides: TGTGCCAGCAGTTACGGTTGGGACAAGACCTACGAGCAGTACTTC. The encoded protein is CASSYGWDKTYEQYF. This chain connects TRBV6-5 to TRBJ2-7; D perhaps matches TRBD1 (6 bases). The V gene lost 2 bases and the J gene lost 2 bases, with 13 bases spanning the gap. The CDR3 consists of 15 residues. Looked up from germline, CDR1 is MNHEY and CDR2 is SVGAGI.